This is a list of T cell receptor beta chains from one sample in a study of CD8 T cells in ankylosing spondylitis. TCRdb independently ran MiXCR on the 5' RACE reads; one entry per CDR3 protein. The profile covers about 220,000 distinct CDR3 sequences, with about 18% appearing a single time and about 44% taken by the ten largest. Sequenced sample: blood, either unsorted or a sorted T cell fraction (not recorded which). These receptors came from a male donor with ankylosing spondylitis. Each CDR3 is given with its conserved first and last residue. The D gene is left open where the match is weak. The size field is filled for only some rows; it gives once, few, many or a size class.

J gene,V gene,clone size,D gene,CDR3 DNA,CDR3 protein
TRBJ2-1,TRBV7-9,many,-,TGTGCCAGCAGCTTGTACTACAATGAGCAGTTCTTC,CASSLYYNEQFF
TRBJ1-1,TRBV19,-,TRBD1,TGTGCCAGTACCCAGGGGGCGGCTTACACTGAAGCTTTCTTT,CASTQGAAYTEAFF
TRBJ2-7,TRBV20-1,-,-,TGCAGTGCTAGTCAGGGTACCTACGAGCAGTACTTC,CSASQGTYEQYF
TRBJ1-2,TRBV3-1,few,-,TGTGCCAGCAGCCAAGATGTGGGGATTCCTGGCTACACCTTC,CASSQDVGIPGYTF
TRBJ2-7,TRBV27,many,-,TGTGCCAGCAGTTTATACGGGGGATCCTACGAGCAGTACTTC,CASSLYGGSYEQYF
TRBJ2-5,TRBV4-1,few,TRBD2,TGCGCCAGCAGCCAAGATAGGGGACTACAAGAGACCCAGTACTTC,CASSQDRGLQETQYF
TRBJ2-5,TRBV4-2,-,TRBD2,TGTGCCAGCAGCCAACCCGACGGGGGGCAAGAGACCCAGTACTTC,CASSQPDGGQETQYF
TRBJ2-3,TRBV3-1,-,-,TGTGCCAGCAGCCGTCAAAGAGGGGAAGAGAGCACAGATACGCAGTATTTT,CASSRQRGEESTDTQYF
TRBJ2-1,TRBV27,-,-,TGTGCCAGCAGTTTATCGCGTGAGTACAATGAGCAGTTCTTC,CASSLSREYNEQFF
TRBJ2-7,TRBV5-4,-,TRBD2,TGTGCCAGCAGCTTGAGAGCGGGGGGGCGGTACGAGCAGTACTTC,CASSLRAGGRYEQYF
TRBJ2-5,TRBV5-4,-,-,TGTGCCAGCAGCGGCTGGGCCCAAGAGACCCAGTACTTC,CASSGWAQETQYF
TRBJ2-7,TRBV4-1,few,TRBD1,TGCGCCAGCAGCCCCAGGGGGAAAGGGTACGAGCAGTACTTC,CASSPRGKGYEQYF
TRBJ2-1,TRBV9,-,TRBD2,TGTGCCAGCAGCGTAGAGGGGACTAGCGGGCCCTCAAATGAGCAGTTCTTC,CASSVEGTSGPSNEQFF
TRBJ2-3,TRBV9,many,TRBD1,TGTGCCAGCAGCGCCGGACAGGCAAGCACAGATACGCAGTATTTT,CASSAGQASTDTQYF
TRBJ2-2,TRBV7-9,few,-,TGTGCCAGCAGCCCTCCTAGGGGCACCGGGGAGCTGTTTTTT,CASSPPRGTGELFF
TRBJ2-1,TRBV28,-,-,TGTGCCAGCAGTTTACGGGATGGAGGCAATGAGCAGTTCTTC,CASSLRDGGNEQFF
TRBJ2-7,TRBV25-1,-,TRBD2,TGTGCCACTACAGCGGGAGAAGGGTCGACGGGAGACTACGAGCAGTACTTC,CATTAGEGSTGDYEQYF
TRBJ1-1,TRBV5-1,-,TRBD1,TGCGCCAGCAGCGGGACCCGGGACAGGGGAAGTGAAGCTTTCTTT,CASSGTRDRGSEAFF
TRBJ2-2,TRBV7-3,-,-,TGTGCCAGCAGCTTAATCCCCGGGGAGCTGTTTTTT,CASSLIPGELFF
TRBJ2-1,TRBV11-1,-,TRBD2,TGTGCCAGCAAATCTGCGGGGGGTGAGCAGTTCTTC,CASKSAGGEQFF
TRBJ2-1,TRBV4-1,few,TRBD2,TGCGCCAGCAGCCAAGGACTAGCGGGAGACCTTTACAATGAGCAGTTCTTC,CASSQGLAGDLYNEQFF
TRBJ2-7,TRBV12-3/TRBV12-4,many,-,TGTGCCAGCAGTCCAGCCGGGCAATCCTACGAGCAGTACTTC,CASSPAGQSYEQYF
TRBJ1-6,TRBV4-3,few,-,TGCGCCAGCAGCCAAGATCCCGAGACGGGATATAATTCACCCCTCCACTTT,CASSQDPETGYNSPLHF
TRBJ1-2,TRBV5-1,few,-,TGCGCCAGCACCTCGGACAGCTATGGCTACACCTTC,CASTSDSYGYTF
TRBJ2-2,TRBV2,-,-,TGTGCCAGCGACTTAGCCACCTTAAACACCGGGGAGCTGTTTTTT,CASDLATLNTGELFF
TRBJ1-4,TRBV5-1,few,-,TGCGCCAGCAGCTTGGTTGGGAGCGCCGGTGAAAAACTGTTTTTT,CASSLVGSAGEKLFF
TRBJ2-1,TRBV7-8,-,TRBD2,TGTGCCACTAGACCCGGGGGGGGTGAGCAGTTCTTC,CATRPGGGEQFF
TRBJ2-3,TRBV27,-,-,TGTGCCAGCAGTTTATATCTAGCGAGCACAGATACGCAGTATTTT,CASSLYLASTDTQYF
TRBJ2-3,TRBV12-3/TRBV12-4,-,-,TGTGCCAGCAGCAGGGACAGCACAGATACGCAGTATTTT,CASSRDSTDTQYF
TRBJ2-1,TRBV6-2/TRBV6-3,-,-,TGTGCCAGCAGTTGGAAGGGGGAGTACAATGAGCAGTTCTTC,CASSWKGEYNEQFF
TRBJ2-6,TRBV12-3/TRBV12-4,few,-,TGTGCCAGCAGTTCTTTTCCCCCAGGGGCCAACGTCCTGACTTTC,CASSSFPPGANVLTF
TRBJ2-3,TRBV7-9,-,TRBD2,TGTTCCAGCAGCTTAGTGGCTAGCGGGACAGATACGCAGTATTTT,CSSSLVASGTDTQYF
TRBJ1-4,TRBV7-2,few,-,TGTGCCAGCAGCTTAGTGGGGGCAACTAATGAAAAACTGTTTTTT,CASSLVGATNEKLFF
TRBJ2-5,TRBV12-3/TRBV12-4,-,-,TGTGCCAGCAGTTTAGAGGGGAACCAAGAGACCCAGTACTTC,CASSLEGNQETQYF
TRBJ1-1,TRBV12-3/TRBV12-4,many,-,TGTGCCAGCAGTTTACAGGTGAACACTGAAGCTTTCTTT,CASSLQVNTEAFF
TRBJ2-1,TRBV12-3/TRBV12-4,many,-,TGCGCCAGCAGCCAGAGCTCCTACAATGAGCAGTTCTTC,CASSQSSYNEQFF
TRBJ2-7,TRBV5-1,few,-,TGCGCCAGCAGCCCCCCGGGGGATTCCTACGAGCAGTACTTC,CASSPPGDSYEQYF
TRBJ2-5,TRBV9,few,-,TGTGCCAGCAGCGTAGTACCGGAGGACCTGTTTGAGACCCAGTACTTC,CASSVVPEDLFETQYF
TRBJ1-5,TRBV28,-,TRBD1,TGTGCCAGCAGTCTTCGGACAGGTACCCAGCCCCAGCATTTT,CASSLRTGTQPQHF
TRBJ2-7,TRBV10-3,-,TRBD1,TGTGCCATCAGTGATATAGGACAGGGGGTTCTCTACGAGCAGTACTTC,CAISDIGQGVLYEQYF
TRBJ1-2,TRBV12-3/TRBV12-4,-,-,TGTGCCAGCAGCGGGCTGTGGGATGGCTACACCTTC,CASSGLWDGYTF
TRBJ2-7,TRBV19,-,TRBD1,TGTGCCAGTAGTACCCGGGACAGCTTGTTCTACGAGCAGTACTTC,CASSTRDSLFYEQYF
TRBJ2-2,TRBV9,few,-,TGTGCCAGCGCCGGGACCTTGGGCGGGGAGCTGTTTTTT,CASAGTLGGELFF
TRBJ2-7,TRBV5-5,-,TRBD2,TGTGCCAGCAGGGAGGCGGGAGGGTACGAGCAGTACTTC,CASREAGGYEQYF
TRBJ1-1,TRBV2,few,-,TGTGCCAGCAGTGACAGGGAGGACACTGAAGCTTTCTTT,CASSDREDTEAFF
TRBJ1-6,TRBV6-5,few,-,TGTGCCAGCAGTTCCAGGGGACTGGCGAATTCACCCCTCCACTTT,CASSSRGLANSPLHF
TRBJ2-1,TRBV6-2/TRBV6-3,few,-,TGTGCCAGCAGTTACGCCCACAGGGACCCCTACAATGAGCAGTTCTTC,CASSYAHRDPYNEQFF
TRBJ2-2,TRBV10-2,few,TRBD1,TGCGCCAGCAGTGAGCTAGGGACAGCGACCGGGGAGCTGTTTTTT,CASSELGTATGELFF
TRBJ2-7,TRBV25-1,few,-,TGTGCCAGCAGTGAGGATGTGGACGAGCAGTACTTC,CASSEDVDEQYF
TRBJ1-5,TRBV6-1,-,-,TGTGCCAGCAGCCCGTCCTTCAATCAGCCCCAGCATTTT,CASSPSFNQPQHF
TRBJ2-5,TRBV10-2,few,-,TGCGCCAGCAGACAAAACCAAGAGACCCAGTACTTC,CASRQNQETQYF
TRBJ1-4,TRBV7-9,-,-,TGTGCCAGCAGCTTATCGGGGGTTAATGAAAAACTGTTTTTT,CASSLSGVNEKLFF